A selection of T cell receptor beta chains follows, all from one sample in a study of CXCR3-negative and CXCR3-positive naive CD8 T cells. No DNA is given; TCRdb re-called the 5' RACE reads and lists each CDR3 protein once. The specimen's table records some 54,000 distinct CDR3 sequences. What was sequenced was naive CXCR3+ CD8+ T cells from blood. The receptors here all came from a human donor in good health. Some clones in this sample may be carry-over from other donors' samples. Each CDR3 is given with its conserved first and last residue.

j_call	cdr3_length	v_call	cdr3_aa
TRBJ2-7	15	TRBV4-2	CASSQSPGETYEQYF
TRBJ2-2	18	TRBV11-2	CASSLDPGLAGVTGELFF
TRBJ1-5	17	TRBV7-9	CASSSGSGGIVGQPQHF
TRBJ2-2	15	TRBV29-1	CSVAARSVSTGQLFF
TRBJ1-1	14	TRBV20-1	CSATPAGSNTEAFF
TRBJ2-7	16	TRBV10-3	CAISESGVGGLVEQYF
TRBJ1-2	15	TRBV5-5	CASSSGQGVNYGYTF
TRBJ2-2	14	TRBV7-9	CASSPPGLAGELFF
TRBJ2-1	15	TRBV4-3	CASSPSQGRYNEQFF
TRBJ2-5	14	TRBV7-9	CASSLARGLETQYF
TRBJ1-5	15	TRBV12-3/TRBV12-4	CASIGGERGSQPQHF
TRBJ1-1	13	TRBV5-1	CASSLWGDTEAFF
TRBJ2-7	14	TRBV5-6	CASSLVGTVYEQYF
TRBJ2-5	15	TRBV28	CASSHRGSHGETQYF
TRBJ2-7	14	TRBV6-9	CAVEDRPIDYEQYF
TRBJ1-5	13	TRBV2	CASSVQGDQPQHF
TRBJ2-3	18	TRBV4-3	CASSQFAIGGAGTDTQYF
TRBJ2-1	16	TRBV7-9	CASSHVLGGAYNEQFF
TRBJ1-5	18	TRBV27	CASSSSGPGVYSNQPQHF
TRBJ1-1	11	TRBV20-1	CSLHENTEAFF
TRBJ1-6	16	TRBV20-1	CSAGLIGVSYNSPLHF
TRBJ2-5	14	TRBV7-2	CASSLAGAAETQYF
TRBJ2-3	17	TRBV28	CASSFPGLAGVGDTQYF
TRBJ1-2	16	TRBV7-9	CASSEGQGAPGYGYTF
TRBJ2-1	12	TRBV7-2	CASTTGYNEQFF
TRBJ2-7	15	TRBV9	CASSVDRVGSYEQYF
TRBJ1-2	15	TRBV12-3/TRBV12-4	CASSLAPTGRNGYTF
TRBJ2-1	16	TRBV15	CATSALPGASYNEQFF
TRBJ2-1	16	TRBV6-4	CASSDRPTSGYNEQFF
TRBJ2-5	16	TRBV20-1	CSARDREGGAEETQYF
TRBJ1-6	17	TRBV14	CASSQWGTEGNRSPLHF
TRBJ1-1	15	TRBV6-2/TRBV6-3	CASRAVGQGTTEAFF
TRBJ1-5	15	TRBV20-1	CSARDPDGDNQPQHF
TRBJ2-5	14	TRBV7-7	CASSRGRGQETQYF
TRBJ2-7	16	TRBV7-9	CASSETDRPLEREQYF
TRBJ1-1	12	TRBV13	CASSLPGAEAFF
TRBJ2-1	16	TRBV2	CASSEEGRKSDNEQFF
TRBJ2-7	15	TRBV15	CATSPQTGSAYEQYF
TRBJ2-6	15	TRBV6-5	CASTKDRSGANVLTF
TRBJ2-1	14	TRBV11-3	CASSFYGRRNEQFF
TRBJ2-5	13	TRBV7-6	CASSADTQETQYF
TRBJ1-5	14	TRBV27	CASSLIGYNQPQHF
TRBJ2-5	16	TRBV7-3	CASSLGGQGLGEIQYF
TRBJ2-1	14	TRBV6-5	CASSYSNRGHEQFF
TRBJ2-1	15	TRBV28	CASSLVGGGPPGQFF
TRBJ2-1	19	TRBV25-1	CASSPRDRAFSLSYNEQFF
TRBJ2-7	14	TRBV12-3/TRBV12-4	CASSSPWQGDEQYF
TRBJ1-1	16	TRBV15	CATSRGTNDGNTEAFF
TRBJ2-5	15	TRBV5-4	CASSQRGGLQETQYF
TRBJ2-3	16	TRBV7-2	CASSLRGGVSTDTQYF
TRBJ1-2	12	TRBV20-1	CSARSTTYGYTF
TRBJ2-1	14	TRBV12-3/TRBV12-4	CASSSGGLYNEQFF
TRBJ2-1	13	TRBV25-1	CASSEWGANEQFF
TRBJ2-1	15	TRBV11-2	CASSFARSSNNEQFF
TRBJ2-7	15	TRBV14	CASSNSITSPYEQYF
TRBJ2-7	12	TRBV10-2	CASREGSYEQYF
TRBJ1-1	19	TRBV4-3	CASSQEGVRTGRDNTEAFF
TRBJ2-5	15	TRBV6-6	CASSPGLAGPQTQYF